These T cell receptor beta chains were read from a single sample in a study of blood T cell repertoires in COVID-19. Method: immunoSEQ multiplex PCR; TCRdb's copy keeps in-frame clones and lacks some. Of some 15,000 clones listed, approximately 80% are singletons. Material for sequencing was peripheral blood. Receptors were obtained from a human donor in a cohort sampled during active COVID-19. Each CDR3 is given with its conserved first and last residue. Fields, in order: CDR3 protein, CDR3 length, clone size, V gene, J gene. For some rows the clone size is stated as once, few or many, or as a class when expanded; others skip it.

CATSDPASGGGQPQHF	16	NA	TRBV24-1	TRBJ1-5
CAISESLGGTGELFF	15	NA	TRBV10-3	TRBJ2-2
CASSQERTGKAFF	13	few	TRBV4-2	TRBJ1-1
CASSLYSGQVYEQYF	15	NA	TRBV7-8	TRBJ2-7
CASGRTVNEQFF	12	NA	TRBV9	TRBJ2-1
CASSSPFSLSGTTDTQYF	18	NA	TRBV28	TRBJ2-3
CASTAFPSGTNYGYTF	16	NA	TRBV19	TRBJ1-2
CASSLGGGLAKNIQYF	16	NA	TRBV7-9	TRBJ2-4
CASRRATGELFF	12	NA	TRBV19	TRBJ2-2
CSARSGGAFF	10	NA	TRBV20-1	TRBJ1-1
CASSLKPPDRDENGYTF	17	NA	TRBV7-9	TRBJ1-2
CASGAAGQGEYIQYF	15	NA	TRBV25-1	TRBJ2-4
CASSQEVSSAYQETQYF	17	NA	TRBV3-1/TRBV3-2	TRBJ2-5
CASSPGTAGGEQFF	14	NA	TRBV18	TRBJ2-1
CASSVRAETDTQYF	14	NA	TRBV19	TRBJ2-3